Listed here are 6 T cell receptor beta chains from one sample, sequenced in a study of blood T cells in healthy people across ages. Using a J-beta primer mix together with a sample-barcoded 5' primer, a second PCR was run for roughly 6 to 11 cycles. From the 5' RACE reads, TCRdb called clonotypes with MiXCR, one entry per CDR3 protein. The sample consists of fewer than 1,200,000 distinct CDR3 sequences, under 30% of them appearing once. These data were also filed under a second study, of T cells of mothers and their children.

The sample taken for sequencing was blood. These receptors were obtained from a girl aged 2 to 9 in good health.

A few counts support this clonotype. One junction end disagrees with the germline gene, perhaps due to a read error. The J gene is TRBJ2-1, the V gene TRBV7-8, with TRBD2 identical over 7 bases. The germline CDR1 and CDR2 sequences are SGHVS and FQNEAQ. CDR3 size: 16 residues. CDR3 loop: CVSSSSSGPGRNEQFF. CDR3 in DNA: TGTGTCAGCAGCTCCTCTAGCGGCCCAGGACGCAATGAGCAGTTCTTC. Filled out from reference TRBV7-8 and TRBJ2-1, the complete variable domain reads GAGVSQSPRYKVAKRGQDVALRCDPISGHVSLFWYQQALGQGPEFLTYFQNEAQLDKSGLPSDRFFAERPEGSVSTLKIQRTQQEDSAVYLCVSSSSSGPGRNEQFFGPGTRLTVL.

Concerning this clonotype: One junction end disagrees with the germline gene, perhaps due to a read error. The gene calls are TRBV20-1 and TRBJ2-1; D is unclear. This CDR3 has 16 residues. Germline-derived CDR1 and CDR2 are DFQATT and SNEGSKA (reference sequence). The CDR3 is CSARDRLGSSFNEQFF. The CDR3 region has the DNA TGCAGTGCTAGAGATCGGCTTGGAAGCTCCTTCAATGAGCAGTTCTTC.

This rearrangement joins TRBV6-2 or TRBV6-3 to TRBJ1-2, with D possibly TRBD1 on 5 matching bases. The CDR3 loop spans 17 amino acids. V gave up 6 bases and J gave up 5 bases, with 25 bases separating them. The V gene's germline CDR1 is MNHEY and CDR2 SVGEGT. CDR3 loop: CASSHATDLNPGYGYTF. DNA of the CDR3: TGTGCCAGCAGCCACGCGACAGATCTCAACCCGGGGTATGGCTACACCTTC.

J is TRBJ2-5 and V is TRBV20-1; 10 nucleotides agree with TRBD1. The V gene's germline CDR1 is DFQATT and CDR2 SNEGSKA (reference sequence). After removal of 6 bases from V and 3 bases from J, the junction contained 13 bases not matched to a gene. CDR3 size: 16 residues. CDR3 sequence reads: CSAVPATGQGKETQYF. CDR3 nucleotides: TGCAGTGCCGTCCCGGCCACGGGACAGGGGAAAGAGACCCAGTACTTC.

This sequence joins TRBV7-8 and TRBJ2-2, with TRBD2 matching over 8 bases. The CDR3 runs to 16 residues. The V gene's germline CDR1 is SGHVS and CDR2 FQNEAQ. The V and J ends lost 2 bases and 6 bases, in that order; junction bases with no gene match: 8. In nucleotides, the CDR3 is TGTGCCAGCAGCTTATCTTACGGGGGGGTCGCCGGGGAGCTGTTTTTT. This sequence encodes CASSLSYGGVAGELFF.

This chain joins TRBV29-1 and TRBJ2-5, with 7 bases identical to TRBD2. Germline loops: CDR1 SQVTM, CDR2 ANQGSEA. This CDR3 contains 13 residues. CDR3 coding DNA: TGCGGACTACAGCGGGGTTTTCAAGAGACCCAGTACTTC. It is translated as CGLQRGFQETQYF.